Below, 9 T cell receptor beta chains from the same sample are listed, as sequenced in a study of blood T cells in healthy people across ages. A second PCR of about 6 to 12 cycles used a sample-barcoded 5' primer and a J-beta primer mix. Each CDR3 protein is one row after TCRdb ran MiXCR on the 5' RACE reads. The sample comprises 910,000 or so distinct CDR3 sequences, roughly 47% of which are singletons, and over 20% rests with the top ten. Sequencing was done on a sample of blood. These receptor sequences come from a woman aged 55-70 years in good health.

The CDR3 reads CASSLYSGTYEQYF. The CDR3 DNA reads as TGCGCCAGCAGCTTGTATTCGGGTACCTACGAGCAGTACTTC. The chain combines TRBV5-1 with TRBJ2-7; D call uncertain. Germline V lookup: CDR1 SGHRS, CDR2 YFSETQ. Trimming cost V 1 base and J 2 bases, with 10 bases left between them. The CDR3 is made up of 14 amino acids.

The V and J genes are TRBV4-1 and TRBJ2-7; unclear D gene. Trimming cost V 3 bases and J 6 bases, with 12 bases left between them. The CDR3 totals 13 residues. CDR1 is MGHRA, CDR2 YSYEKL, per germline. CDR3 in amino acids: CASSHSALREQYF. The CDR3 DNA is TGCGCCAGCAGCCACTCAGCCCTCCGCGAGCAGTACTTC.

This chain connects TRBV14 to TRBJ2-5, with D unresolved. V lost 9 bases and J 2 bases, leaving 22 bases between the germline ends. The CDR3 contains 16 residues. CDR1 is SGHDN, CDR2 FVKESK, per germline. The CDR3 sequence: CASISLRTTLQETQYF. CDR3 sequence (DNA): TGTGCCAGTATAAGTCTTAGGACCACATTACAAGAGACCCAGTACTTC.

J is TRBJ1-2 and V is TRBV20-1; D unresolved. CDR1 and CDR2 from the germline V gene are DFQATT and SNEGSKA (reference sequence). The CDR3 is 12 amino acids. The V and J ends lost 5 bases and 1 base respectively, with 8 bases between them. The CDR3 DNA sequence: TGCAGTGCTTTAGAGGATAACTATGGCTACACCTTC. It encodes CSALEDNYGYTF.

This clonotype showed up many times. This rearrangement joins TRBV7-2 to TRBJ2-5, with 7 bases matching TRBD2. CDR3 length equals 14 residues. The V gene end was trimmed by 4 bases and the J gene end by 5 bases; junction bases not matched to a gene: 7. The germline gives CDR1 SGHTA, CDR2 FQGNSA. The CDR3 DNA reads TGTGCCAGCAGCTCTAGGACTAGTTCGGAGACCCAGTACTTC. Translating it yields CASSSRTSSETQYF.

The CDR3 loop is CATSDTGTGTDTQYF. The CDR3 DNA reads as TGTGCCACCAGTGATACCGGGACAGGGACAGATACGCAGTATTTT. The chain uses TRBV24-1 and TRBJ2-3, with 9 positions matching TRBD1. CDR3 length: 15 residues. CDR1 is KGHDR and CDR2 is SFDVKD in the germline V gene. V lost 3 bases, J lost 3 bases, and 3 bases stayed unmatched.

This chain connects TRBV12-3 or TRBV12-4 to TRBJ2-4, with a weak D call TRBD1 (5 bases). V was pared by 5 bases and J by 3 bases, with 14 bases between. This CDR3 comprises 15 residues. For the CDR3, the DNA is TGTGCCAGCAGTGACAGATCGGAGATCAAAAACATTCAGTACTTC. This encodes CASSDRSEIKNIQYF.

The chain joins TRBV3-1 to TRBJ2-4; no definite D call. The J call could be wrong; TRBJ2-7 is a better fit for the DNA end. Germline CDR1 is LGHDT and CDR2 is YNNKEL (reference sequence). CDR3 length: 15 amino acids. The CDR3: CASSLDWQSTYEQYF. CDR3 DNA sequence: TGTGCCAGCAGCCTTGATTGGCAGTCAACTTACGAGCAGTACTTC.

The chain recombines TRBV4-1 with TRBJ2-2; D perhaps matches TRBD2 (6 bases). The length of the CDR3 is 15 residues. Germline CDR1 and CDR2: MGHRA and YSYEKL. Trimming left V 1 base short and J 6 bases short, with 12 bases between. The CDR3 is CASSQAASDPGELFF. In nucleotides, the CDR3 is TGCGCCAGCAGCCAAGCGGCTAGCGACCCCGGGGAGCTGTTTTTT.